This TCR beta chain was sequenced in a study of beta chain features in type 1 diabetes. Study-level findings and limits: It was among patients, rather than healthy donors, that naive, central memory and Treg TCRB repertoires appeared more similar. Shortening of TCRB CDR3s, moderate but significant, appeared in all four CD4+ subsets of Type 1 diabetes patients. Amplification by PCR could prefer shorter templates, with the same effect in patients and controls.

Trimming left V 3 bases short and J 5 bases short, with 14 bases between. The CDR3 is 14 amino acids. Germline V gene sequence: CDR1 MNHEY, CDR2 SMNVEV (reference sequence). Blood was collected once per donor into heparin, averaging roughly 0.12 L. A CD45RO/CCR7/CD25/CD127/CD95/CD27 panel sorted naive, central memory, regulatory and stem cell-like memory CD4+ cells. Expressed TCRB transcripts were sequenced because the isolated RNA had all been reverse transcribed beforehand. Here immunoSEQ multiplex PCR was the method, and the copy in TCRdb shows in-frame clones only, minus some. The sample holds 250,000 or so clones; around 14% are singletons and the top ten take approximately 0.018%. As to this clone: Antigen specificity is unknown.

The chain joins TRBV27 to TRBJ2-7; a weak D match, TRBD2 (6 bases). This TCR was recovered from a man under 40 with type 1 diabetes. The sample taken for sequencing was naive CD4+ T cells from blood. CDR3 protein: CASSFGGSHDEQYF. The CDR3 DNA is TGTGCCAGCAGTTTTGGAGGGTCCCATGACGAGCAGTACTTC.